The text below deals with one TCR beta chain. These data originate in a study of blood T cell repertoires in COVID-19. Study context: Both acute and convalescent COVID-19 samples were obtained from the United States, Italy and Spain. In each case, the material was cDNA or gDNA derived from T cells, B-cell-depleted T cells, or PBMCs.

Original analysis: Amplifying reference gene primers gave estimates of nucleated cell counts. The assay was immunoSEQ multiplex PCR, and TCRdb's table has in-frame clones only and misses some. V and J calls and clone size are as listed in that table; D and trimming were resolved from the DNA. The profile shows about 130,000 clones, almost 85% of them singletons. The CDR3 is 18 residues long. The ends were cut back, 4 bases at V and 5 bases at J, with 26 bases in the middle. Germline-derived CDR1 and CDR2 are MGHRA and YSYEKL. The V and J genes are TRBV4-1 and TRBJ1-1; D call uncertain. Sequenced sample: peripheral blood. This clonotype was obtained from a human donor in a cohort sampled during active COVID-19. CDR3 nucleotides: TGCGCCAGCAGCCCCCCTTTTTCTACTGGGAGGAAAGGGACTGAAGCTTTCTTT. As protein: CASSPPFSTGRKGTEAFF.